One and the same sample provided the 15 T cell receptor beta chains below, sequenced in a study of CD8 T cells in ankylosing spondylitis (dated by TCRdb to the late 2010s). Study-level results and caveats: Blood from ankylosing spondylitis patients appeared to be characterized by a TCR beta motif made up of under 10 highly homologous amino acid variants.

The method was 5' RACE. Sequencer: Illumina HiSeq 2500. The raw public reads went through TCRdb reprocessing: fastp at Q25, MiXCR clone calling, in-frame beta chains kept. A single entry per CDR3 protein holds the most common genes and DNA from its merged rows. The sample yields 670,000 or so distinct CDR3 sequences; around 20% were counted once. Together, the top ten hold about 20% of the sample. Their antigens are not known. The sample taken for sequencing was blood, either unsorted or a sorted T cell fraction (not recorded which). Receptors were obtained from a male donor with ankylosing spondylitis.

Only a few counts were recorded for this clonotype. This chain joins TRBV7-9 and TRBJ2-7; 7 bases match TRBD1. V lost 5 bases, J lost 0 bases, and 4 bases stayed unmatched. The CDR3 has 14 amino acids. CDR1 and CDR2 from the germline V gene are SEHNR and FQNEAQ (reference sequence). This chain's CDR3 is CASSAPGGSYEQYF. In nucleotides, the CDR3 is TGTGCCAGCAGCGCGCCAGGGGGCTCCTACGAGCAGTACTTC.

The chain carries TRBV12-3 or TRBV12-4 and TRBJ1-4, with TRBD1 identical over 10 bases. This CDR3 comprises 16 residues. With 3 bases clipped from V and 3 bases from J, the junction kept 4 bases outside the gene matches. This CDR3 is CASSFGTGVSNEKLFF. CDR3 DNA sequence: TGTGCCAGCAGTTTCGGGACAGGGGTATCTAATGAAAAACTGTTTTTT.

This clonotype was observed many times. The chain employs TRBV12-3 or TRBV12-4 and TRBJ2-2; TRBD1 matches 7 bases. The CDR3 has 14 residues. With V trimmed by 6 bases and J by 6 bases, 7 bases remained unmatched. The CDR3 nucleotides read TGTGCCAGCAGGGGGGACAGAGTGGCCGGGGAGCTGTTTTTT. Translating it yields CASRGDRVAGELFF.

V and J are TRBV7-2 and TRBJ2-3; D might be TRBD1 or TRBD2, each matching 5 bases. The CDR3 sequence is 15 residues long. V lost 1 base to trimming and J lost 1 base, with 9 bases between them. Germline lookup yields CDR1 SGHTA and CDR2 FQGNSA. The CDR3 reads CASSLGDLGTDTQYF. DNA of the CDR3: TGTGCCAGCAGCTTAGGGGACCTCGGCACAGATACGCAGTATTTT.

This clonotype has ten or more counts. This sequence joins TRBV6-1 and TRBJ1-1, with D possibly being TRBD1 (6 bases). Germline V gene sequence: CDR1 MNHNS, CDR2 SASEGT. The CDR3 runs to 13 residues. Between the trimmed V and J ends, which lost 7 bases and 4 bases, there was a span of 13 bases. CDR3 protein: CASTRTGFTEAFF. The CDR3 DNA reads TGTGCCAGCACCAGAACAGGGTTCACTGAAGCTTTCTTT.

This clonotype showed up just a few times. This chain uses TRBV6-5 with TRBJ2-3; no definite D call. CDR1 is MNHEY and CDR2 is SVGAGI in the germline V gene. CDR3 length: 15 residues. Trimming pared 2 bases from V and 0 bases from J, leaving 9 bases between. The CDR3 DNA sequence: TGTGCCAGCAGTTACGACCTATCTAGCACAGATACGCAGTATTTT. As protein: CASSYDLSSTDTQYF.

V usage is TRBV20-1 and J usage is TRBJ1-2; D ambiguous. The germline CDR1 and CDR2 sequences are DFQATT and SNEGSKA (reference sequence). Trimming left V 0 bases short and J 7 bases short, with 9 bases between. The CDR3 length is 12 residues. The CDR3 loop reads CSARDQASGYTF. The CDR3 nucleotides are TGCAGTGCTAGAGATCAAGCGTCTGGCTACACCTTC.

This sequence joins TRBV20-1 and TRBJ2-3, with D perhaps TRBD2 (6 bases). CDR3 length equals 16 residues. V lost 0 bases to trimming and J lost 3 bases, with 16 bases between them. Germline V CDR1 and CDR2: DFQATT, SNEGSKA (reference sequence). The DNA of the CDR3 is TGCAGTGCTAGAGATTCGGCCGGGGGTTTTACAGATACGCAGTATTTT. Protein sequence: CSARDSAGGFTDTQYF.

The genes are TRBV20-1 and TRBJ1-2; 11 bases are shared with TRBD1. This CDR3 has 13 residues. In germline, CDR1 is DFQATT, CDR2 SNEGSKA (reference sequence). V shed 3 bases, J shed 8 bases, and the junction held 5 bases outside the gene matches. The CDR3 DNA reads as TGCAGTGCTAGTGGGGACAGGGGGTACGGCTACACCTTC. Translation gives CSASGDRGYGYTF.

The V and J genes are TRBV27 and TRBJ2-3, with TRBD1 matching 7 bases. The CDR3 sequence is 16 residues long. After removal of 2 bases from V and 2 bases from J, the junction contained 7 bases not matched to a gene. Germline CDR1 MNHEY, CDR2 SMNVEV (reference sequence). The CDR3 sequence is CASSLMTGPNTDTQYF. The CDR3 DNA reads as TGTGCCAGCAGTTTAATGACAGGGCCAAACACAGATACGCAGTATTTT.

The chain recombines TRBV5-1 with TRBJ2-1; weak D call: TRBD2 (6 bases). The CDR3 spans 17 residues. Trimming stripped 0 bases from V and 0 bases from J, with 13 bases between. From germline, CDR1 is SGHRS and CDR2 YFSETQ. DNA of the CDR3: TGCGCCAGCAGCTTGGCTCCTAGCGCGAGCTCCTACAATGAGCAGTTCTTC. It is translated as CASSLAPSASSYNEQFF.

This clonotype has a count of ten or more. The CDR3 nucleotides read TGTGCCAGCAGTTTAGTACTAGCGGGGGAGAATGAGCAGTTCTTC. Amino acids: CASSLVLAGENEQFF. The genes are TRBV12-3 or TRBV12-4 and TRBJ2-1, with TRBD2 matching 11 bases. Losses at the gene ends were 1 base for V and 7 bases for J; bases not matched to a gene: 3. The CDR3 is 15 amino acids.

The V and J genes are TRBV9 and TRBJ2-1, with 9 bases identical to TRBD2. Germline-derived CDR1 and CDR2 are SGDLS and YYNGEE. There are 16 residues in the CDR3. Trimming cost V 0 bases and J 2 bases; bases outside gene matches: 3. CDR3 in amino acids: CASSVGLAGTYNEQFF. As DNA, the CDR3 is TGTGCCAGCAGCGTAGGGCTAGCGGGAACCTACAATGAGCAGTTCTTC.

This clonotype was counted only a few times. The chain employs TRBV20-1 and TRBJ2-1; TRBD1 agrees at 9 bases. Germline V gene lookup returns CDR1 DFQATT and CDR2 SNEGSKA (reference sequence). The CDR3 covers 17 residues. J gave up 0 bases and V 3 bases, and 9 bases lay outside the gene matches. This CDR3 reads CSASAGTGYFSYNEQFF. CDR3 coding DNA: TGCAGTGCTAGCGCCGGGACAGGGTACTTCTCCTACAATGAGCAGTTCTTC.

This clonotype turned up a few times. The CDR3 protein is CASRDLAAQETQYF. CDR3 in DNA: TGTGCCAGCAGAGACCTAGCAGCTCAAGAGACCCAGTACTTC. The chain joins TRBV28 to TRBJ2-5, with D maybe TRBD2 (5 bases). Deletions cut 6 bases from V and 2 bases from J, with 13 bases between. The CDR3 length is 14 residues. From germline, CDR1 is MDHEN and CDR2 SYDVKM.